The table lists the clone carrying this TCR beta chain with a few counts. It was with 60 Vbeta and 13 Jbeta primers that the PCR ran. Libraries were prepared by immunoSEQ multiplex PCR; TCRdb keeps only in-frame clonotypes and omits some of them. The table lists some 120,000 clones, about 10% of them singletons, with 2.5% to 3.5% in the top ten. These data come from a study of cytomegalovirus exposure and HLA in healthy donors. V was clipped by 0 bases and J by 2 bases; unmatched bases: 8. This CDR3 is 16 amino acids long. Germline V gene sequence: CDR1 SGHRS, CDR2 YFSETQ. Material for sequencing was PBMCs. The clonotype was recovered from a man aged 25-45 years in good health and CMV-seronegative. The chain couples TRBV5-1 to TRBJ2-7; the match to TRBD2 covers 7 bases. As DNA, the CDR3 is TGCGCCAGCAGCTTGGACCGCGGGGGTAGTACCTACGAGCAGTACTTC. Translation gives CASSLDRGGSTYEQYF.